This TCR beta chain was captured by sequencing in a study of cytomegalovirus exposure and HLA in healthy donors. 60 Vbeta and 13 Jbeta primers were used in PCR. Clones were sequenced by immunoSEQ multiplex PCR, and TCRdb holds only the in-frame ones, with some missing. Of 95,000 to 110,000 clones listed, 78% are singletons. CDR1 and CDR2 (germline): MNHEY, SVGAGI. Trimming cost V 6 bases and J 4 bases, with 12 bases left between them. This CDR3 comprises 14 residues. This receptor was obtained from a woman in her 40s in good health and CMV-seronegative. This sequence joins TRBV6-5 and TRBJ2-2; maybe TRBD1 (7 bases). The sample taken for sequencing was PBMCs. In DNA, the CDR3 is TGTGCCAGCAGGGACAGGAGGGGCACCGGGGAGCTGTTTTTT. It yields the protein CASRDRRGTGELFF.